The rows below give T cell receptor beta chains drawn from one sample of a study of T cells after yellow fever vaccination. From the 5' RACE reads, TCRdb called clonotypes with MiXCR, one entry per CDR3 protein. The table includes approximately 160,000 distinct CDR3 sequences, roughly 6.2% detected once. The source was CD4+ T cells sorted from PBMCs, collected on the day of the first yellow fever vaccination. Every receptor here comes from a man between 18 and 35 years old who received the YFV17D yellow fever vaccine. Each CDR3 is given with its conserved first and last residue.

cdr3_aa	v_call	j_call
CATSGTGTNQPQHF	TRBV15	TRBJ1-5
CASSFRTGFGYTF	TRBV11-2	TRBJ1-2
CASTQDISGNTIYF	TRBV7-2	TRBJ1-3
CASSGGTSGFTDTQYF	TRBV5-1	TRBJ2-3
CSARLPQGSDTQYF	TRBV20-1	TRBJ2-3
CSAREDRFRFSGANVLTF	TRBV20-1	TRBJ2-6
CASSQDLTRGGTDTQYF	TRBV4-3	TRBJ2-3
CSARERGQETQYF	TRBV20-1	TRBJ2-5
CASSFLSGTTDTQYF	TRBV5-1	TRBJ2-3
CASSFFHEQYF	TRBV12-3/TRBV12-4	TRBJ2-7
CATRPTGGRTDTQYF	TRBV10-3	TRBJ2-3
CASSLRRIRGPLYSGANVLTF	TRBV11-1	TRBJ2-6
CASSQASGHSGNTIYF	TRBV3-1	TRBJ1-3
CASSRGYNYGYTF	TRBV18	TRBJ1-2
CSARGQGNVNTIYF	TRBV20-1	TRBJ1-3
CASSSQGFPPSNYGYTF	TRBV19	TRBJ1-2
CASSAGYNQPQHF	TRBV12-3/TRBV12-4	TRBJ1-5
CASSQTRGNEQFF	TRBV14	TRBJ2-1
CASSGQGDEAFF	TRBV6-2/TRBV6-3	TRBJ1-1
CASSPSRSSTDTQYF	TRBV18	TRBJ2-3
CASSARLAGSSTDTQYF	TRBV6-1	TRBJ2-3
CASSLAPLAGSEQYF	TRBV7-2	TRBJ2-7
CASSFGGPRNEQFF	TRBV5-1	TRBJ2-1